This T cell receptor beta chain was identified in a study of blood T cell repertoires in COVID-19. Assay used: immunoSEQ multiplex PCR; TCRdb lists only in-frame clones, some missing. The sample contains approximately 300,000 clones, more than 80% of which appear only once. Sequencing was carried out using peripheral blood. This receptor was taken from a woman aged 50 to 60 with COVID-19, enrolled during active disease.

Here the CDR3 DNA reads TGTGCCAGCAGCCCAGGGACTAGCGGATCATATTCCTACAATGAGCAGTTCTTC. Its protein is CASSPGTSGSYSYNEQFF. This chain connects TRBV5-4 to TRBJ2-1, with 11 bases that match TRBD2. This CDR3 spans 18 amino acids. CDR1 is SGHNT, CDR2 YYREEE, per germline (reference sequence). With 4 bases clipped from V and 1 base from J, the junction kept 10 bases outside the gene matches.